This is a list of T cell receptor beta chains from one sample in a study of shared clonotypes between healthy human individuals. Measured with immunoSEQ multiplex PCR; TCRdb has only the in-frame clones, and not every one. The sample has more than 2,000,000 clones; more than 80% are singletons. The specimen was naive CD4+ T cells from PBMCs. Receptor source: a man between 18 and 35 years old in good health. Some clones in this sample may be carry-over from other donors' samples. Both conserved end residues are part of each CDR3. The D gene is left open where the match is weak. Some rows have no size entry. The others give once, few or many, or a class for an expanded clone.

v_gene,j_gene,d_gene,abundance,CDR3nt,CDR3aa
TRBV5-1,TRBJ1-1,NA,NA,TGCGCCAGCAGCACTGGACAAAACACTGAAGCTTTCTTT,CASSTGQNTEAFF
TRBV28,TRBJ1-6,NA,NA,TGTGCCAGCAGTCCCGGTACGATGAATTCACCCCTCCACTTT,CASSPGTMNSPLHF
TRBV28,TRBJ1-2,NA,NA,TGTGCCAGCAGTTTAGGGTCGGGAGGCACCTATGGCTACACCTTC,CASSLGSGGTYGYTF
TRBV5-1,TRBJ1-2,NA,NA,TGCGCCAGCAGCTTCGACGGAAACTATGGCTACACCTTC,CASSFDGNYGYTF
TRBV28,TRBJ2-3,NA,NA,TGTGCCAGCAGTACCTCGTCGGCCCCTTTTTCAGATACGCAGTATTTT,CASSTSSAPFSDTQYF
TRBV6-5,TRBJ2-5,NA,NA,TGTGCCAGCAGCCGGACAGTCCAAGAGACCCAGTACTTC,CASSRTVQETQYF
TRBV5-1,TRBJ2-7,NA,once,TGCGCCAGCACCCCCGGGAACTCCTACGAGCAGTACTTC,CASTPGNSYEQYF
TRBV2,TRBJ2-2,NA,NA,TGTGCCAGCAGTGAAACTAGAGGGAGCCCCGGGGAGCTGTTTTTT,CASSETRGSPGELFF
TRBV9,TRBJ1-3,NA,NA,TGTGCCAGCAGCCGCCGTGAAGGGTCTGGAAACACCATATATTTT,CASSRREGSGNTIYF
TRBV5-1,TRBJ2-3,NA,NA,TGCGCCAGCAGCTTGGGGGGGACGACTAGCACAGATACGCAGTATTTT,CASSLGGTTSTDTQYF
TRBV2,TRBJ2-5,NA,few,TGTGCCAGCAAGCAGAGTGGAGAGACCCAGTACTTC,CASKQSGETQYF
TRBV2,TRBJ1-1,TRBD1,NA,TGTGCCAGCAGTGACCACGGACAGGGCGGTGAAGCTTTCTTT,CASSDHGQGGEAFF
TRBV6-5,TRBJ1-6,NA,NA,TGTGCCAGCAGTTACTACCGACAGGCCCTAGGACCCCTCCACTTT,CASSYYRQALGPLHF
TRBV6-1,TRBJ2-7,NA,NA,TGTGCCACCCTACCCGACAGCCGGGAGCAGTACTTC,CATLPDSREQYF
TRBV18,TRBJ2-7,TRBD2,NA,TGTGCCAGCTCAAATGGGACTAGCGGATACGAGCAGTACTTC,CASSNGTSGYEQYF
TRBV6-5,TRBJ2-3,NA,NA,TGTGCCAGCAGGCGCATAGAGGGTGCGGGCACGCAGTATTTT,CASRRIEGAGTQYF
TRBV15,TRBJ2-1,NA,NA,TGTGCCACCAGCAGAGGGGGTACGGAAGGTGAGCAGTTCTTC,CATSRGGTEGEQFF
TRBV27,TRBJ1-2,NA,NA,TGTGCCAGCAGAGGACCGGGACTATTCTATGGCTACACCTTC,CASRGPGLFYGYTF
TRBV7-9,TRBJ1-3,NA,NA,TGTGCCAGCAGCCCGGCCAGTGGAAACACCATATATTTT,CASSPASGNTIYF
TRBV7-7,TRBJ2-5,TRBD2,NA,TGTGCCAGCAGCCCAGAGCGGGAGGCGTGGGAGACCCAGTACTTC,CASSPEREAWETQYF
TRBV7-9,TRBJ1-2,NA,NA,TGTGCCAGCAAGGCCCCTACAGGGTCAACTAACTATGGCTACACCTTC,CASKAPTGSTNYGYTF
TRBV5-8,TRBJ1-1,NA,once,TGTGCCAGCAGCTTGGTCGGGGGAGGGGACACTGAAGCTTTCTTT,CASSLVGGGDTEAFF
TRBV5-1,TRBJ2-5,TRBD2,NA,TGCGCCAGCAGCCCCCGGGGGGGGAATTCCCAAGAGACCCAGTACTTC,CASSPRGGNSQETQYF
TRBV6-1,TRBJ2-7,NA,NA,TGTGCCAGCAGATGGACAGAGATTAGCTACGAGCAGTACTTC,CASRWTEISYEQYF
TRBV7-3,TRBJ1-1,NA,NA,TGTGCCAGCAGCTTTTGGGGTCGGCAGGAGAACACTGAAGCTTTCTTT,CASSFWGRQENTEAFF
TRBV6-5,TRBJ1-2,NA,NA,TGTGCCAGCTCCCCACGGGGTTACTATGGCTACACCTTC,CASSPRGYYGYTF
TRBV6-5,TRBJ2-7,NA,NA,TGTGCCAGCAGTTTTAGAGGAGGGGTCTACGAGCAGTACTTC,CASSFRGGVYEQYF
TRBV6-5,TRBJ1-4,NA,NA,TGTGCCAGCAGTTCGGACCGGTCCCAACGAAAACTGTTTTTT,CASSSDRSQRKLFF
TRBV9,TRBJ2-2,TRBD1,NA,TGTGCCAGCAGCGTTACAGGGGCGAACACCGGGGAGCTGTTTTTT,CASSVTGANTGELFF
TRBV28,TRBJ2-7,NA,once,TGTGCCAGCAGTCTTACCGGCGAGCAGTACTTC,CASSLTGEQYF
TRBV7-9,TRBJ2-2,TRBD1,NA,TGTGCCAGCAGCCCCGGACAGGGGGCGAACACCGGGGAGCTGTTTTTT,CASSPGQGANTGELFF
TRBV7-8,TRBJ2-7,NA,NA,TGTGCCAGCAGCATTCAGCCAATTCACGAGCAGTACTTC,CASSIQPIHEQYF
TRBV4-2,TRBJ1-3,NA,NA,TGTGCCAGCAGCCCACAGGGTTTGGATGGAAACACCATATATTTT,CASSPQGLDGNTIYF
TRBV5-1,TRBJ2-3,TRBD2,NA,TGCGCCAGCAGCTACCGACTAGCGGGAGACCGAGATACGCAGTATTTT,CASSYRLAGDRDTQYF
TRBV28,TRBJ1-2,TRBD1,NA,TGTGCCAGCAGCACGGGGACAGGGGCTAACTATGGCTACACCTTC,CASSTGTGANYGYTF
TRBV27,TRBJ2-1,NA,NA,TGTGCCAGCAGTTTCAAGGCTATAGGAAGCTCCTACAATGAGCAGTTCTTC,CASSFKAIGSSYNEQFF
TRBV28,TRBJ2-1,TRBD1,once,TGTGCCAGCAGCCAAACAGGGGTAGTATACAATGAGCAGTTCTTC,CASSQTGVVYNEQFF
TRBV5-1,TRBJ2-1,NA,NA,TGCGCCAGCGGACTAAACAATGAGCAGTTCTTC,CASGLNNEQFF
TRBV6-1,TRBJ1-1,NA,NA,TGTGCCAGCAGCCTAGACAGAACTCACACTGAAGCTTTCTTT,CASSLDRTHTEAFF
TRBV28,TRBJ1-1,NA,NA,TGTGCCAGCAGTTCAGTGGGGTTGAACACTGAAGCTTTCTTT,CASSSVGLNTEAFF
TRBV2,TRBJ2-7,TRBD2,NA,TGTGCCAGCAGTGAAGCATGGGAGGGACGGGAGCAGTACTTC,CASSEAWEGREQYF
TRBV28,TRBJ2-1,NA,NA,TGTGCCAGCAGTTTACTGGCCGGGGGCAATGAGCAGTTCTTC,CASSLLAGGNEQFF
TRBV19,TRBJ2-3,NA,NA,TGTGCCAGTAGTAATGGCGTTGCGCAGTATTTT,CASSNGVAQYF
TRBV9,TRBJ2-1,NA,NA,TGTGCCAGCAGCGTCGGCCTAGCAAGGTGGAATGAGCAGTTCTTC,CASSVGLARWNEQFF